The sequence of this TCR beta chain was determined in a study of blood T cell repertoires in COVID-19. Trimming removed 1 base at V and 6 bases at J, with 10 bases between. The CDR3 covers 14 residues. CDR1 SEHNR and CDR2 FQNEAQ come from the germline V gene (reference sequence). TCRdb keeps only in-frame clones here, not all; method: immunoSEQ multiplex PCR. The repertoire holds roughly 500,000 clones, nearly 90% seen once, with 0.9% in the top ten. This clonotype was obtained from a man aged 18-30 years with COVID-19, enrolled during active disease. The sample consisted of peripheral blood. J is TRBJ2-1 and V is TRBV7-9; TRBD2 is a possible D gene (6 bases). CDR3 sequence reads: CASSLDGGVNEQFF. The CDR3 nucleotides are TGTGCCAGCAGCTTAGATGGCGGGGTCAATGAGCAGTTCTTC.